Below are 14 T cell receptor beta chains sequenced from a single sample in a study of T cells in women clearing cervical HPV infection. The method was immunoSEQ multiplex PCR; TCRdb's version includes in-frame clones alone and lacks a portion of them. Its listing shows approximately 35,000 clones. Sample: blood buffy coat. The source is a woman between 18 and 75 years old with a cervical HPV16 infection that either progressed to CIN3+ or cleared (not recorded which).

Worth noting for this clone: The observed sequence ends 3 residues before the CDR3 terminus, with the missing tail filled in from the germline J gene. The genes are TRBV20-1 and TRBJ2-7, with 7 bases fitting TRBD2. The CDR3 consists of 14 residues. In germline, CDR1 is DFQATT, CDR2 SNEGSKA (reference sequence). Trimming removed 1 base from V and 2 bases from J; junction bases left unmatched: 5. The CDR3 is CSARVIAGPYEQYF. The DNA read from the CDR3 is TGCAGTGCTAGAGTGATAGCGGGTCCCTACGAG.

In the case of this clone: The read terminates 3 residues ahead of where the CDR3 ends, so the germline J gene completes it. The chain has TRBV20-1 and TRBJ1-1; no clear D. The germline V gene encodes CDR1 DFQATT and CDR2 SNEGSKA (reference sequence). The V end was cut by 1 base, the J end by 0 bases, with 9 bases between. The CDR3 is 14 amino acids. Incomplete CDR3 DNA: TGCAGTGCTAGAGTTGGCGGGTTGAACACTGAA. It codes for CSARVGGLNTE. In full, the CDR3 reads CSARVGGLNTEAFF.

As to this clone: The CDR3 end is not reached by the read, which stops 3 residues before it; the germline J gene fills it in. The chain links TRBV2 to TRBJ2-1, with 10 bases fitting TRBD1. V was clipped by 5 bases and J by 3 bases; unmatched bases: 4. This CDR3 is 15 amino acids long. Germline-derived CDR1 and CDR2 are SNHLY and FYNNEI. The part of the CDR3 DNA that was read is TGTGCCAGCAGTACCCGGGACAGGGGCTACAATGAG. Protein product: CASSTRDRGYNE. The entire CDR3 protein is CASSTRDRGYNEQFF.

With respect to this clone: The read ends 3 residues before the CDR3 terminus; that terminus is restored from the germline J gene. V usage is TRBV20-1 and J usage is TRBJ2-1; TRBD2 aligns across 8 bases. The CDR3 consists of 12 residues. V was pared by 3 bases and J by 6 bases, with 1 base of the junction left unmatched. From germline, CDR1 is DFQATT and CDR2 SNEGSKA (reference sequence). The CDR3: CSASGGANEQFF. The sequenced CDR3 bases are TGCAGTGCTAGCGGGGGGGCCAATGAG.

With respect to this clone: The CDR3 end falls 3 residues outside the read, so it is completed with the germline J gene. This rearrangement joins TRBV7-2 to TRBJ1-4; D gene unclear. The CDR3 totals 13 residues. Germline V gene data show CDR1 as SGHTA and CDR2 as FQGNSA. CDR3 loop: CASSDQGGSPLFF. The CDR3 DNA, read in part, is TGTGCCAGCAGCGATCAAGGTGGTTCACCA.

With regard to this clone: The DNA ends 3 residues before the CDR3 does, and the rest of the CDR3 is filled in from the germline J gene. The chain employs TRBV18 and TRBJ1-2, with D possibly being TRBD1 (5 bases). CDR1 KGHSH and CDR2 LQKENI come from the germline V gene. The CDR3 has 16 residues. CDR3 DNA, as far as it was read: TGTGCCAGCTCACCACGGGGACTAGCGGGGGGTCACGAC. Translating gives CASSPRGLAGGHD. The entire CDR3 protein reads CASSPRGLAGGHDYTF. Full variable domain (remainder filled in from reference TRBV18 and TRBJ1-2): NAGVMQNPRHLVRRRGQEARLRCSPMKGHSHVYWYRQLPEEGLKFMVYLQKENIIDESGMPKERFSAEFPKEGPSILRIQQVVRGDSAAYFCASSPRGLAGGHDYTFGSGTRLTVV.

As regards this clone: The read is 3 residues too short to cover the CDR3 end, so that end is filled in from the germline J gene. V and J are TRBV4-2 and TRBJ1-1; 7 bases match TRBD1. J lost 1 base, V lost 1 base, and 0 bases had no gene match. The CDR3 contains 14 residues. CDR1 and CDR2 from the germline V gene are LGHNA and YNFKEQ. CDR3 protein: CASSQGQGNTEAFF. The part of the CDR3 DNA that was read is TGTGCCAGCAGCCAAGGACAGGGGAACACTGAA.

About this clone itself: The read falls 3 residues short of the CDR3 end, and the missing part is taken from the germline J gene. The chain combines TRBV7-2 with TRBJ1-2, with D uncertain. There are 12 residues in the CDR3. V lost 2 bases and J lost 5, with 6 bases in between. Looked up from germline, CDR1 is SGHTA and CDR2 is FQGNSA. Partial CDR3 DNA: TGTGCCAGCAGCTTACGACTATATGGC. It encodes CASSLRLYG. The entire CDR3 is CASSLRLYGYTF.

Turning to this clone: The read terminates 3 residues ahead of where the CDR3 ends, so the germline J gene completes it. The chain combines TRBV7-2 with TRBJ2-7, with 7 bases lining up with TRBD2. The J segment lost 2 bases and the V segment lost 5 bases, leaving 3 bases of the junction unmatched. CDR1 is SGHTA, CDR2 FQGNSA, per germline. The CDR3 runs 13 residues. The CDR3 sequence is CASSLSGAYEQYF. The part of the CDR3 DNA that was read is TGTGCCAGCAGCCTGAGCGGGGCCTACGAG. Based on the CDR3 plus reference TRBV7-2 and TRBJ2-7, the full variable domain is GAGVSQSPSNKVTEKGKDVELRCDPISGHTALYWYRQSLGQGLEFLIYFQGNSAPDKSGLPSDRFSAERTGGSVSTLTIQRTQQEDSAVYLCASSLSGAYEQYFGPGTRLTVT.

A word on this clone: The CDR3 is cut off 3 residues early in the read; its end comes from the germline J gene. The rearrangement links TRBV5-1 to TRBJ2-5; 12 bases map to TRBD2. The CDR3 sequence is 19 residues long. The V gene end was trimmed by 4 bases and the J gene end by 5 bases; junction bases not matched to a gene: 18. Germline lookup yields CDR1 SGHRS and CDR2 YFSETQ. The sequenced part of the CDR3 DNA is TGCGCCAGCAGCCCCTGGGACAGGGGACTAGCGGGCCCGGGGGAGACC. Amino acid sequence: CASSPWDRGLAGPGET. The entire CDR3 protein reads CASSPWDRGLAGPGETQYF.

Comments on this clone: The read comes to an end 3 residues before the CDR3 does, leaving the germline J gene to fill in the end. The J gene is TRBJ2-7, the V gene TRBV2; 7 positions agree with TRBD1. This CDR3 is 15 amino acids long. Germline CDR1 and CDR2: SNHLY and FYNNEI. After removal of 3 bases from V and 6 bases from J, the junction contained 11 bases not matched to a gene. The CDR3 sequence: CASSDSNRGRVEQYF. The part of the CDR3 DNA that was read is TGTGCCAGCAGTGATTCCAACAGGGGTCGAGTCGAG.

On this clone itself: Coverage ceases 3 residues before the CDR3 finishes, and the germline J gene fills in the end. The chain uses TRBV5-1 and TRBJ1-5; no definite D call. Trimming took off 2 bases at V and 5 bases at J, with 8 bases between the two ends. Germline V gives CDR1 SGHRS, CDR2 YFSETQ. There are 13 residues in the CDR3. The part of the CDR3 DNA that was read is TGCGCCAGCAGCTTTTTCGGGGATCAGCCC. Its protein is CASSFFGDQP. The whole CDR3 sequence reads CASSFFGDQPQHF.

The DNA read from the CDR3 is TGTGCCAGCAGTGCGACAGGGAGTGAG. Amino acids: CASSATGSE. The entire CDR3 protein reads CASSATGSEQFF. The J gene is TRBJ2-1, the V gene TRBV2; 7 bases align to TRBD1. The read terminates 3 residues ahead of where the CDR3 ends, so the germline J gene completes it. The CDR3 is 12 amino acids. With V trimmed by 4 bases and J by 9 bases, 3 bases remained unmatched. Per the germline V gene, CDR1 is SNHLY and CDR2 is FYNNEI.

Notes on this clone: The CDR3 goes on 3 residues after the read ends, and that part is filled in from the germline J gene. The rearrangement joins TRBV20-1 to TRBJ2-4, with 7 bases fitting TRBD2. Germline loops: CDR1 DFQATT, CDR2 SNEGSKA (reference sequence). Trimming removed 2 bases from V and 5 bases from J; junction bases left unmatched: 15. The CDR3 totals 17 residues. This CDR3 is CSARPPGGRLAENIQYF. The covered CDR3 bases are TGCAGTGCTAGACCCCCGGGGGGTAGGCTAGCAGAAAACATT.